The rows below give T cell receptor beta chains drawn from one sample of a study of response to subunit inactivated influenza vaccine. MiXCR was run by TCRdb on the RT-PCR reads, yielding one entry per CDR3 protein. Of about 620,000 distinct CDR3 sequences in the sample, roughly 12% were seen once. Separately, the same data were catalogued under a study of T cells expressing NK-cell markers.

The sample was PBMCs from blood, taken on the day of vaccination. These receptors all come from a man aged 50 to 59 who received an inactivated influenza vaccine. CDR3s include the opening cysteine and the closing phenylalanine or tryptophan. D genes are given only for firm matches. Size tells how often a clone was seen (once, few, many) or the class of an expanded clone, and some rows leave it out.

CDR3nt: TGCGCCAGTCGAAAAGGCTCGGGGACAGTTGCTGGTAATGAAAAACTGTTTTTT
CDR3aa: CASRKGSGTVAGNEKLFF
abundance: few
v_gene: TRBV5-1
j_gene: TRBJ1-4
d_gene: TRBD1

CDR3nt: TGTGCCAGCTGTTCGGGACTTCGCACAGATACGCAGTATTTT
CDR3aa: CASCSGLRTDTQYF
abundance: many
v_gene: TRBV3-1
j_gene: TRBJ2-3
d_gene: -

CDR3nt: TGTGCCATCAGTGGGGGGGACAGCACAACAGATACGCAGTATTTT
CDR3aa: CAISGGDSTTDTQYF
abundance: few
v_gene: TRBV10-3
j_gene: TRBJ2-3
d_gene: -

CDR3nt: TGTGCCAGCAGTGGACGGGGAGGGGGACACGTGGAGCAGTACTTC
CDR3aa: CASSGRGGGHVEQYF
abundance: -
v_gene: TRBV28
j_gene: TRBJ2-7
d_gene: -

CDR3nt: TGTGCCAGCAGCCAAGAATCGCACCAGCTCTACGAGCAGTACTTC
CDR3aa: CASSQESHQLYEQYF
abundance: -
v_gene: TRBV14
j_gene: TRBJ2-7
d_gene: -

CDR3nt: TGTGCCAGCAGTAGGACCGTATGGGAGACCCAGTACTTC
CDR3aa: CASSRTVWETQYF
abundance: -
v_gene: TRBV6-1
j_gene: TRBJ2-5
d_gene: -

CDR3nt: TGTGCCAGCAGCGAAATCCCGAGTAGAATTAACTATGGCTACACCTTC
CDR3aa: CASSEIPSRINYGYTF
abundance: -
v_gene: TRBV9
j_gene: TRBJ1-2
d_gene: -

CDR3nt: TGTGCCAGCAGCTTAAACGTCAATGAGCAGTTCTTC
CDR3aa: CASSLNVNEQFF
abundance: -
v_gene: TRBV7-2
j_gene: TRBJ2-1
d_gene: -

CDR3nt: TGTGCCAGCAGCCAGAGACAGGGCGGTCAGCCCCAGCATTTT
CDR3aa: CASSQRQGGQPQHF
abundance: few
v_gene: TRBV3-1
j_gene: TRBJ1-5
d_gene: TRBD1

CDR3nt: TGTGCCAGCAGTCTCGACCTCGCAACTAATGAAAAACTGTTTTTT
CDR3aa: CASSLDLATNEKLFF
abundance: few
v_gene: TRBV12-3/TRBV12-4
j_gene: TRBJ1-4
d_gene: -

CDR3nt: TGCGCCAGCAGCCAAGTCAGGGGGCCTCCAGAGACCCAGTACTTC
CDR3aa: CASSQVRGPPETQYF
abundance: few
v_gene: TRBV4-1
j_gene: TRBJ2-5
d_gene: TRBD1

CDR3nt: TGTGCCATCCAGCAATGGGGCACCGGGGAGCTGTTTTTT
CDR3aa: CAIQQWGTGELFF
abundance: medium-sized
v_gene: TRBV6-6
j_gene: TRBJ2-2
d_gene: -

CDR3nt: TGTGCCAGCAGCTTACAGAGTGAGAGCACTGAAGCTTTCTTT
CDR3aa: CASSLQSESTEAFF
abundance: -
v_gene: TRBV7-9
j_gene: TRBJ1-1
d_gene: -

CDR3nt: TGTGCCAGCAGCTCGACAGGGTTTAAGCCCCAGCATTTT
CDR3aa: CASSSTGFKPQHF
abundance: -
v_gene: TRBV6-2/TRBV6-3
j_gene: TRBJ1-5
d_gene: TRBD1

CDR3nt: TGCAGCTTCCGTGGCCGGGGAGCCCCCTACGAGCAGTACTTC
CDR3aa: CSFRGRGAPYEQYF
abundance: few
v_gene: TRBV29-1
j_gene: TRBJ2-7
d_gene: -

CDR3nt: TGTGCCAGCAGCTCAAACCTAGTAGAGACCCAGTACTTC
CDR3aa: CASSSNLVETQYF
abundance: -
v_gene: TRBV11-2
j_gene: TRBJ2-5
d_gene: -

CDR3nt: TGTGCCAGCAGCCAATCCTCCGGGACTCTCTCTGGAAACACCATATATTTT
CDR3aa: CASSQSSGTLSGNTIYF
abundance: few
v_gene: TRBV3-1
j_gene: TRBJ1-3
d_gene: -

CDR3nt: TGTGCCAGCAGGATTAACTCGAGGAGCTCCTACGAGCAGTACTTC
CDR3aa: CASRINSRSSYEQYF
abundance: -
v_gene: TRBV6-5
j_gene: TRBJ2-7
d_gene: -

CDR3nt: TGCAGCGTTGGGGCCAGGGCTGAAGCTTTCTTT
CDR3aa: CSVGARAEAFF
abundance: few
v_gene: TRBV29-1
j_gene: TRBJ1-1
d_gene: -

CDR3nt: TGTGCCAGCAGCCCGGACAGGACTTACGAGCAGTACTTC
CDR3aa: CASSPDRTYEQYF
abundance: many
v_gene: TRBV7-9
j_gene: TRBJ2-7
d_gene: TRBD1

CDR3nt: TGTGCCAGCAGCTTAGTTGCTGCAACTAATGAAAAACTGTTTTTT
CDR3aa: CASSLVAATNEKLFF
abundance: few
v_gene: TRBV7-2
j_gene: TRBJ1-4
d_gene: -

CDR3nt: TGCAGTGCTATAGGACAGGGCTTTGGCAATCAGCCCCAGCATTTT
CDR3aa: CSAIGQGFGNQPQHF
abundance: few
v_gene: TRBV20-1
j_gene: TRBJ1-5
d_gene: TRBD1

CDR3nt: TGTGCCAGCAGTCTACCGGGACAATTGGAGACCCAGTACTTC
CDR3aa: CASSLPGQLETQYF
abundance: few
v_gene: TRBV6-5
j_gene: TRBJ2-5
d_gene: -

CDR3nt: TGTGCCAGCAGGGGAAGGACAGGTGGAACCGGGGAGCTGTTTTTT
CDR3aa: CASRGRTGGTGELFF
abundance: -
v_gene: TRBV6-2/TRBV6-3
j_gene: TRBJ2-2
d_gene: TRBD1

CDR3nt: TGCAGCGTCGTAAGGGTAGGCGGGGGGGGCAGCGAGCAGTACTTC
CDR3aa: CSVVRVGGGGSEQYF
abundance: -
v_gene: TRBV29-1
j_gene: TRBJ2-7
d_gene: TRBD2

CDR3nt: TGTGCCAGCAGTTTAAGGTCACATTCCTACAATGAGCAGTTCTTC
CDR3aa: CASSLRSHSYNEQFF
abundance: medium-sized
v_gene: TRBV28
j_gene: TRBJ2-1
d_gene: -

CDR3nt: TGCAGCGTCTGGGTGAGGGCGGAAGCTTTCTTT
CDR3aa: CSVWVRAEAFF
abundance: many
v_gene: TRBV29-1
j_gene: TRBJ1-1
d_gene: -

CDR3nt: TGCAGCGTTGTAAAGCCGCCAAACTACGAGCAGTACTTC
CDR3aa: CSVVKPPNYEQYF
abundance: few
v_gene: TRBV29-1
j_gene: TRBJ2-7
d_gene: -

CDR3nt: TGCAGCGTTCTGAAAACCGGTCGGGAGCAGTACTTC
CDR3aa: CSVLKTGREQYF
abundance: few
v_gene: TRBV29-1
j_gene: TRBJ2-7
d_gene: -

CDR3nt: TGTGCCAGCAGTGACCGGACAGGGAATCAGCCCCAGCATTTT
CDR3aa: CASSDRTGNQPQHF
abundance: many
v_gene: TRBV6-1
j_gene: TRBJ1-5
d_gene: TRBD1

CDR3nt: TGTGCCAGCAGTTTGCATACCGGGACAGGGTGGTACGAGCAGTACTTC
CDR3aa: CASSLHTGTGWYEQYF
abundance: -
v_gene: TRBV28
j_gene: TRBJ2-7
d_gene: TRBD1

CDR3nt: TGTGCCAGCAGTTCTCGGTGGCAAGAGACCCAGTACTTC
CDR3aa: CASSSRWQETQYF
abundance: few
v_gene: TRBV25-1
j_gene: TRBJ2-5
d_gene: -

CDR3nt: TGTGCCAGCAGCTCCGGGACAGGGCGTGGGCAGTACTTC
CDR3aa: CASSSGTGRGQYF
abundance: few
v_gene: TRBV6-1
j_gene: TRBJ2-7
d_gene: TRBD1

CDR3nt: TGTGCCAGCAGCGTAGAAGCGGGAGTGTCAGATACGCAGTATTTT
CDR3aa: CASSVEAGVSDTQYF
abundance: -
v_gene: TRBV9
j_gene: TRBJ2-3
d_gene: TRBD2

CDR3nt: TGTGCCAGCAGCCCATGGGAGTCGACATACTATGGCTACACCTTC
CDR3aa: CASSPWESTYYGYTF
abundance: -
v_gene: TRBV5-4
j_gene: TRBJ1-2
d_gene: -

CDR3nt: TGCGCCAGCAGCCAAGGGTTCGGGACAGGGGAAGCTTTCTTT
CDR3aa: CASSQGFGTGEAFF
abundance: few
v_gene: TRBV4-3
j_gene: TRBJ1-1
d_gene: TRBD1

CDR3nt: TGTGCCAGCAGCTCGCCCCAGGGGCCTGCCTACGAGCAGTACTTC
CDR3aa: CASSSPQGPAYEQYF
abundance: -
v_gene: TRBV11-2
j_gene: TRBJ2-7
d_gene: -

CDR3nt: TGTGCCAGCAGCTTAAGCGACGGGAGGGGGGTTAAGTACTTC
CDR3aa: CASSLSDGRGVKYF
abundance: many
v_gene: TRBV7-2
j_gene: TRBJ2-5
d_gene: TRBD2

CDR3nt: TGTGCCAGCCATCCTCCACATAGAGGAGAGACCCAGTACTTC
CDR3aa: CASHPPHRGETQYF
abundance: few
v_gene: TRBV12-3/TRBV12-4
j_gene: TRBJ2-5
d_gene: -

CDR3nt: TGCGCCAGCAGCTTGGCACAGAACCATTACGAGCAGTACTTC
CDR3aa: CASSLAQNHYEQYF
abundance: few
v_gene: TRBV5-1
j_gene: TRBJ2-7
d_gene: -

CDR3nt: TGTGCCAGCAGTTACGGCACCGGGGAGCTGTTTTTT
CDR3aa: CASSYGTGELFF
abundance: many
v_gene: TRBV6-2/TRBV6-3
j_gene: TRBJ2-2
d_gene: -

CDR3nt: TGCGCCAGCAGCCTGACTATGAACACCGGGGAGCTGTTTTTT
CDR3aa: CASSLTMNTGELFF
abundance: many
v_gene: TRBV5-1
j_gene: TRBJ2-2
d_gene: -

CDR3nt: TGTGCCAGCAGCTTATGGGCAGGGGCGTACAATGAGCAGTTCTTC
CDR3aa: CASSLWAGAYNEQFF
abundance: few
v_gene: TRBV7-6
j_gene: TRBJ2-1
d_gene: -